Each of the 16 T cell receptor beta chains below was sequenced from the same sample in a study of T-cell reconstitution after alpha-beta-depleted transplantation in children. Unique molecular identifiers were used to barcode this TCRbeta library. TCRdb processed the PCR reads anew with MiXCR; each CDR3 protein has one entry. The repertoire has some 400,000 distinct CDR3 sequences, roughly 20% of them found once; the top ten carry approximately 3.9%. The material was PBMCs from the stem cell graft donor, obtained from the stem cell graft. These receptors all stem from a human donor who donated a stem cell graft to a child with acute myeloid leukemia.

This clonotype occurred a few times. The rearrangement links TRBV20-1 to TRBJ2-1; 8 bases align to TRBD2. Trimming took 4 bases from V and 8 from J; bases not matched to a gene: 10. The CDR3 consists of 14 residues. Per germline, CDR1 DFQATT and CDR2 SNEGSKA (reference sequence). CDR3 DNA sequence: TGCAGTGCTACACTCAGCGGGAGAGAAGATGAGCAGTTCTTC. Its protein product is CSATLSGREDEQFF.

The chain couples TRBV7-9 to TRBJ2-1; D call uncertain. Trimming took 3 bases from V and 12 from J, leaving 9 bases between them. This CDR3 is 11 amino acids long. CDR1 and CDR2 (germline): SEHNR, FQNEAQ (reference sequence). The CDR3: CASSLENLQFF. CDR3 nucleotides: TGTGCCAGCAGCTTGGAGAACCTGCAGTTCTTC.

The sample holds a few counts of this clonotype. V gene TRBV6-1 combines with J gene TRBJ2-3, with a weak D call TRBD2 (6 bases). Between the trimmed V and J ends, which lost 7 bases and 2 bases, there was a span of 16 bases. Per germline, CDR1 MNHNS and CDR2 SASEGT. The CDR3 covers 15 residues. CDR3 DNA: TGTGCCAGCAAAGTTTTGGGCGGGGTCACAGATACGCAGTATTTT. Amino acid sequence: CASKVLGGVTDTQYF.

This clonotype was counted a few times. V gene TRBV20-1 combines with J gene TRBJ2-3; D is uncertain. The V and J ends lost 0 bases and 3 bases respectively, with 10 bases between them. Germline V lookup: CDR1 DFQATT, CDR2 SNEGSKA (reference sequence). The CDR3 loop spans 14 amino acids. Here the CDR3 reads CSARDRRQTDTQYF. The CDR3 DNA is TGCAGTGCTAGAGATAGACGGCAAACAGATACGCAGTATTTT.

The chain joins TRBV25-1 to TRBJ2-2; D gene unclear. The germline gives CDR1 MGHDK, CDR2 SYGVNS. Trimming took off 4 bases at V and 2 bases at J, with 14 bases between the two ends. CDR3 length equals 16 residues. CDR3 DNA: TGTGCCAGCAGTGGGCGCCTAGGATTCAACACCGGGGAGCTGTTTTTT. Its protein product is CASSGRLGFNTGELFF.

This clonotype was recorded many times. The CDR3 DNA reads TGCGCCAGCAGCCCTATATTAGGGCCGAATGAGCAGTTCTTC. This translates into CASSPILGPNEQFF. The chain uses TRBV5-1 and TRBJ2-1; D ambiguous. Germline V CDR1 and CDR2: SGHRS, YFSETQ. This CDR3 is 14 amino acids long. Trimming removed 4 bases at V and 7 bases at J, with 15 bases between.

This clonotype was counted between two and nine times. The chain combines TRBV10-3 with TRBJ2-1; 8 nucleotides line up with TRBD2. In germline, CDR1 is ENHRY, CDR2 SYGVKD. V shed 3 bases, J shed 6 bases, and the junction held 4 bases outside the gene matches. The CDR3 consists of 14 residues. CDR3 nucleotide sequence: TGTGCCATCAGTGAACTAGCGGAGCCCAATGAGCAGTTCTTC. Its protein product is CAISELAEPNEQFF.

The CDR3 region has the DNA TGCAGTGCTGGCACAGGATTCTCCTACGAGCAGTACTTC. Amino acid sequence: CSAGTGFSYEQYF. The gene calls are TRBV20-1 and TRBJ2-7; maybe TRBD1 (5 bases). The V and J ends lost 5 bases and 0 bases respectively, with 11 bases between them. CDR1 and CDR2 from the germline V gene are DFQATT and SNEGSKA (reference sequence). This CDR3 spans 13 amino acids.

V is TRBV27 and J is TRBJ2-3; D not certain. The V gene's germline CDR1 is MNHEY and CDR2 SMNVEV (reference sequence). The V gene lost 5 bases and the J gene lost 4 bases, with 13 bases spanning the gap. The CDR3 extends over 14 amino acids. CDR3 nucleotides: TGTGCCAGCAGTGAAATAGGGCGTCCAGATACGCAGTATTTT. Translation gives CASSEIGRPDTQYF.

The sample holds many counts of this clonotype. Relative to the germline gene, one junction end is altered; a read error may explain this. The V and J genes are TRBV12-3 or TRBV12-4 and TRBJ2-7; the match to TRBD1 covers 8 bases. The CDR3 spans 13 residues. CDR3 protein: CASSLRGQVRVDF. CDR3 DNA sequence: TGTGCCAGCAGTTTAAGGGGACAGGTCCGCGTGGACTTC.

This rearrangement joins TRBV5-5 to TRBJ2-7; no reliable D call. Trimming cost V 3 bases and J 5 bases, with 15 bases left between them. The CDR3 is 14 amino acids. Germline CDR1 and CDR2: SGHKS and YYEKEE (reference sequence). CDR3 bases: TGTGCCAGCAGCTGGAAGGGTGAGGTAAACGAGCAGTACTTC. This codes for CASSWKGEVNEQYF.

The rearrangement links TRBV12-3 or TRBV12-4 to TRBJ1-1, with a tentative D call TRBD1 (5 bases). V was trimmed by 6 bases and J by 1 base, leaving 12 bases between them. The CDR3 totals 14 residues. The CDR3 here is CASSLGPGNTEAFF. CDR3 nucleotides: TGTGCCAGCAGCCTGGGGCCGGGGAACACTGAAGCTTTCTTT.

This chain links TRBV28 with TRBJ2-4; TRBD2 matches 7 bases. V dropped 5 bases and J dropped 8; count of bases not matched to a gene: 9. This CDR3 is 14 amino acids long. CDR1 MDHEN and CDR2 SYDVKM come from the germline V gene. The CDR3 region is CASSPGLRMHIQYF. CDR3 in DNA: TGTGCCAGCAGTCCGGGACTACGAATGCACATTCAGTACTTC.

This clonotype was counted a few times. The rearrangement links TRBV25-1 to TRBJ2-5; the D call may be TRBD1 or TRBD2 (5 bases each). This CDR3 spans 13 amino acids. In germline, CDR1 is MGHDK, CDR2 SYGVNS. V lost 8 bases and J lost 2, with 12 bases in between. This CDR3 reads CASGGRTQETQYF. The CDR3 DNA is TGTGCCAGCGGGGGAAGGACACAAGAGACCCAGTACTTC.

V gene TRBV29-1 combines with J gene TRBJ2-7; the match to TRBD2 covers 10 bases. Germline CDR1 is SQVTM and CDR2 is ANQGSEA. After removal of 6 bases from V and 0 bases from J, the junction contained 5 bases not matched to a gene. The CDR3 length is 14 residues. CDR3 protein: CSVLAGVSSYEQYF. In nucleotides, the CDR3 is TGCAGCGTGCTAGCGGGAGTTAGCTCCTACGAGCAGTACTTC.

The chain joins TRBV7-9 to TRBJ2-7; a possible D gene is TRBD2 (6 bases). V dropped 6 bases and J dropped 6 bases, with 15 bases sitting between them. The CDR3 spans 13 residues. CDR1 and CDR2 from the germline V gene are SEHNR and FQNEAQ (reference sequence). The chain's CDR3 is CASRPNGDSEQYF. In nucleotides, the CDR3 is TGTGCCAGCAGACCCAACGGGGACTCCGAGCAGTACTTC.